One TCR beta chain is described in this entry. The CDR3 extends 3 residues past the end of the read, so its final part is completed from the germline J gene. TCRdb's table, derived via immunoSEQ multiplex PCR, lists solely in-frame clones and lacks some. The sample has under 20,000 clones, and its top ten clones hold around 3.2%. This sample was included in a study of T cells in women clearing cervical HPV infection. Trimming cost V 1 base and J 0 bases, with 8 bases left between them. The CDR3 totals 15 residues. Per the germline V gene, CDR1 is SGHRS and CDR2 is YFSETQ. Dot-blot hybridization genotyped cervical HPV amplified with MY09/MY11 PCR.

This clonotype was obtained from a woman aged 18-70 years with a cervical HPV16 infection that either progressed to CIN3+ or cleared (not recorded which). The specimen sequenced was blood buffy coat. The chain combines TRBV5-1 with TRBJ1-5; D is perhaps TRBD1 (6 bases). The CDR3 sequence is CASSLQGNSNQPQHF. CDR3 DNA, as far as it was read: TGCGCCAGCAGCTTGCAGGGGAATAGCAATCAGCCC.